The rows below give T cell receptor beta chains drawn from one sample of a study of T cell repertoires in cytomegalovirus infection. MiXCR was run by TCRdb on the reads, yielding one entry per CDR3 protein. This sample has hundreds of thousands of distinct CDR3 sequences, with roughly 24% found just once. The sample was CD8+ T cells from PBMCs. Receptor source: a human donor in good health (CMV status not recorded). Some clones in this sample may be carry-over from other donors' samples. Each CDR3 is given without its conserved first and last residue. Fields, in order: V gene, J gene, D gene, CDR3 protein. A D gene is named only where the DNA matches it firmly.

V gene: TRBV7-9; J gene: TRBJ2-4; D gene: .; CDR3 protein: ASSVTGRGAKNIQY
V gene: TRBV29-1; J gene: TRBJ1-2; D gene: .; CDR3 protein: SVESGLRYGYT
V gene: TRBV7-3; J gene: TRBJ2-1; D gene: TRBD2; CDR3 protein: ASSLPSGVQNEQF
V gene: TRBV11-2; J gene: TRBJ2-7; D gene: .; CDR3 protein: ASSLVFRAHLDEQY
V gene: TRBV6-5; J gene: TRBJ2-1; D gene: TRBD1; CDR3 protein: ASSFSGTGFNEQF
V gene: TRBV14; J gene: TRBJ1-4; D gene: TRBD1; CDR3 protein: ASSQKQGAPNEKLF
V gene: TRBV20-1; J gene: TRBJ1-2; D gene: .; CDR3 protein: SARDFGGAEANYGYT
V gene: TRBV4-1; J gene: TRBJ2-2; D gene: TRBD1; CDR3 protein: ASKTGRGLGELF
V gene: TRBV28; J gene: TRBJ1-5; D gene: .; CDR3 protein: ASSLWASDQPQH
V gene: TRBV20-1; J gene: TRBJ1-1; D gene: .; CDR3 protein: SARDRVNTEAF
V gene: TRBV11-2; J gene: TRBJ2-5; D gene: TRBD2; CDR3 protein: ASSREGIETQY
V gene: TRBV10-1; J gene: TRBJ2-2; D gene: .; CDR3 protein: ASSGVGGPYTGELF
V gene: TRBV6-2/TRBV6-3; J gene: TRBJ1-6; D gene: .; CDR3 protein: ASSYLGDPSSYNSPLH
V gene: TRBV19; J gene: TRBJ2-2; D gene: TRBD1; CDR3 protein: ASSIGQGHTVNTGELF
V gene: TRBV7-8; J gene: TRBJ1-1; D gene: .; CDR3 protein: ASSPLQGRTEAF
V gene: TRBV7-2; J gene: TRBJ1-2; D gene: TRBD1; CDR3 protein: ASSSRDRGLNYGYT
V gene: TRBV7-9; J gene: TRBJ2-5; D gene: .; CDR3 protein: ASRVGTTQY
V gene: TRBV7-8; J gene: TRBJ2-5; D gene: .; CDR3 protein: ASSLGGGLETQY
V gene: TRBV27; J gene: TRBJ2-1; D gene: TRBD2; CDR3 protein: ASSLSFRLAVYNEQF
V gene: TRBV6-1; J gene: TRBJ2-2; D gene: .; CDR3 protein: ASRATGPYTGELF
V gene: TRBV4-1; J gene: TRBJ2-5; D gene: .; CDR3 protein: ASSQALREETQY
V gene: TRBV4-3; J gene: TRBJ2-1; D gene: .; CDR3 protein: ASSQGLVTYNEQF
V gene: TRBV4-1; J gene: TRBJ2-5; D gene: TRBD1; CDR3 protein: ASSQGDRYQETQY
V gene: TRBV29-1; J gene: TRBJ2-7; D gene: TRBD1; CDR3 protein: SVESGGPTYEQY
V gene: TRBV2; J gene: TRBJ2-3; D gene: .; CDR3 protein: ASSVSRQGNTDTQY
V gene: TRBV7-9; J gene: TRBJ1-1; D gene: .; CDR3 protein: TSSAGGVEAF
V gene: TRBV6-6; J gene: TRBJ2-2; D gene: TRBD1; CDR3 protein: ACGTGGSGELF
V gene: TRBV11-2; J gene: TRBJ2-1; D gene: .; CDR3 protein: ASSSPDNEQF
V gene: TRBV9; J gene: TRBJ2-1; D gene: TRBD2; CDR3 protein: ASSVADSGGERAYNEQF
V gene: TRBV6-2/TRBV6-3; J gene: TRBJ2-2; D gene: .; CDR3 protein: ASRENAGVDGELF
V gene: TRBV20-1; J gene: TRBJ2-1; D gene: TRBD2; CDR3 protein: SARDLAGASSSYNEQF
V gene: TRBV25-1; J gene: TRBJ1-1; D gene: TRBD1; CDR3 protein: ASSSWGQGFTEAF
V gene: TRBV6-2/TRBV6-3; J gene: TRBJ1-5; D gene: .; CDR3 protein: ASRPRTGQPQH
V gene: TRBV10-3; J gene: TRBJ2-7; D gene: TRBD1; CDR3 protein: AISYLDRGTYEQY
V gene: TRBV5-6; J gene: TRBJ1-1; D gene: .; CDR3 protein: ASSSTGTYVNPHTEAF
V gene: TRBV2; J gene: TRBJ1-2; D gene: .; CDR3 protein: ATSGRGYT
V gene: TRBV20-1; J gene: TRBJ1-1; D gene: .; CDR3 protein: SARGFGGQNTEAF
V gene: TRBV7-2; J gene: TRBJ2-5; D gene: .; CDR3 protein: ASSPPRTSQETQY